Listed below are T cell receptor beta chains from one sample, sequenced in a study of blood T cell repertoires in COVID-19. Libraries were prepared by immunoSEQ multiplex PCR; TCRdb keeps only in-frame clonotypes and omits some of them. This table holds over 600,000 clones, 80% to 90% found once. The sequenced sample was peripheral blood. The receptors were gathered from a woman between 18 and 30 years old with acute or convalescent COVID-19. CDR3s include the opening cysteine and the closing phenylalanine or tryptophan. The order of the fields is J gene, D gene, V gene, clone size, CDR3 protein, CDR3 DNA. The D gene is left open where the match is weak. Rows may omit the clone size; those that give it use once, few, many or a size class.

TRBJ1-2	.	TRBV6-5	.	CATDDSAYGYTF	TGTGCCACAGACGACAGTGCCTATGGCTACACCTTC
TRBJ1-5	.	TRBV5-6	.	CASSLGLGSQPQHF	TGTGCCAGCAGCTTGGGCTTGGGGAGTCAGCCCCAGCATTTT
TRBJ1-2	.	TRBV5-4	.	CASSLVSIEDKYGYTF	TGTGCCAGCAGCTTGGTCTCCATCGAGGACAAGTATGGCTACACCTTC
TRBJ2-7	TRBD1	TRBV6-5	.	CATGQGTYEQYF	TGTGCCACGGGACAGGGGACCTACGAGCAGTACTTC
TRBJ1-1	.	TRBV7-8	.	CASSKTENTEAFF	TGTGCCAGCAGTAAGACAGAAAACACTGAAGCTTTCTTT
TRBJ1-4	TRBD1	TRBV29-1	.	CSVGTGGEEKLFF	TGCAGCGTGGGGACAGGGGGAGAAGAAAAACTGTTTTTT
TRBJ1-2	.	TRBV2	.	CASSGIRDYGYTF	TGTGCCAGCAGTGGGATCCGGGACTATGGCTACACCTTC
TRBJ2-3	.	TRBV6-5	.	CAIHRGGTQYF	TGTGCCATTCACCGAGGTGGTACGCAGTATTTT
TRBJ1-3	TRBD1	TRBV23-1	.	CASSQSIQGAVGNTIYF	TGCGCCAGCAGTCAATCGATCCAGGGGGCAGTGGGAAACACCATATATTTT
TRBJ2-3	.	TRBV4-1	.	CASSQIEAGTDTQYF	TGCGCCAGCAGCCAAATCGAGGCCGGGACAGATACGCAGTATTTT
TRBJ2-1	TRBD1	TRBV24-1	.	CATSDRGPGQGRNEQFF	TGTGCCACCAGTGATAGGGGACCGGGACAGGGGAGAAATGAGCAGTTCTTC
TRBJ1-3	.	TRBV5-1	.	CASSLDRPSGNTIYF	TGCGCCAGCAGCTTGGACAGGCCTTCTGGAAACACCATATATTTT
TRBJ1-1	.	TRBV7-9	.	CASSLAGRKNTEAFF	TGTGCCAGCAGCTTAGCGGGCAGAAAGAACACTGAAGCTTTCTTT
TRBJ2-7	TRBD2	TRBV2	.	CASSEAGGSPYEQYF	TGTGCCAGCAGTGAAGCGGGGGGGTCCCCCTACGAGCAGTACTTC
TRBJ1-1	TRBD1	TRBV5-8	once	CASSWGTGTHTEAFF	TGTGCCAGCAGCTGGGGGACAGGGACCCACACTGAAGCTTTCTTT
TRBJ2-3	.	TRBV6-5	.	CATARWRADTQYF	TGTGCCACCGCAAGGTGGCGGGCTGATACGCAGTATTTT
TRBJ1-4	.	TRBV7-9	.	CASSLDTGSNEKLFF	TGTGCCAGCAGCTTAGATACAGGGTCTAATGAAAAACTGTTTTTT
TRBJ1-2	.	TRBV5-5	.	CASSFTGTNYGYTF	TGTGCCAGCAGCTTTACAGGGACAAACTATGGCTACACCTTC
TRBJ1-5	.	TRBV27	.	CASSLGLNQPQHF	TGTGCCAGCAGTTTAGGACTCAATCAGCCCCAGCATTTT
TRBJ1-3	TRBD1	TRBV7-6	.	CASSITGGIGNTIYF	TGTGCCAGCAGCATCACAGGGGGCATTGGTAACACCATATATTTT
TRBJ1-1	TRBD1	TRBV2	.	CASTRQGPTNTEAFF	TGTGCCAGCACCCGACAGGGGCCCACGAACACTGAAGCTTTCTTT
TRBJ1-2	TRBD1	TRBV7-9	few	CASSDRGQNYGYTF	TGTGCCAGCAGTGACAGGGGGCAAAACTATGGCTACACCTTC
TRBJ1-4	TRBD1	TRBV18	.	CASSSSGTGGPREKLFF	TGTGCCAGCTCATCATCCGGGACAGGGGGCCCGAGGGAAAAACTGTTTTTT
TRBJ1-2	TRBD1	TRBV4-1	.	CASSPPGQGVYTF	TGCGCCAGCAGCCCTCCGGGACAGGGTGTCTACACCTTC
TRBJ1-1	.	TRBV12-3/TRBV12-4	.	CASSGDSHTEAFF	TGTGCCAGCAGTGGCGACAGCCACACTGAAGCTTTCTTT
TRBJ1-3	.	TRBV21-1	once	CASSKRHLSGNTIYF	TGTGCCAGCAGCAAGAGGCATCTCTCTGGAAACACCATATATTTT
TRBJ2-5	TRBD1	TRBV5-6	few	CATGQGWGETQYF	TGTGCCACTGGACAGGGGTGGGGAGAGACCCAGTACTTC
TRBJ1-2	TRBD1	TRBV6-5	.	CASRERQGANYGYTF	TGTGCCAGCAGAGAGAGACAGGGGGCTAACTATGGCTACACCTTC
TRBJ1-1	.	TRBV18	once	CASSPQGETEAFF	TGTGCCAGCTCACCTCAAGGGGAAACTGAAGCTTTCTTT
TRBJ1-2	.	TRBV7-2	.	CASSLGGAALSYTF	TGTGCCAGCAGCTTAGGTGGGGCAGCCTTGAGCTACACCTTC
TRBJ1-4	.	TRBV4-2	.	CASSRYLSEKLFF	TGTGCCAGCAGCCGCTACTTGAGCGAAAAACTGTTTTTT
TRBJ2-3	.	TRBV4-3	.	CASRRTGGRRDTQYF	TGCGCCAGCAGGCGGACGGGGGGCCGGAGAGATACGCAGTATTTT
TRBJ1-3	.	TRBV6-5	.	CASSRWQGSGNTIYF	TGTGCCAGCAGCCGGTGGCAGGGCTCTGGAAACACCATATATTTT
TRBJ2-3	TRBD2	TRBV6-4	.	CASSDSRLAGWVEGGTDTQYF	TGTGCCAGCAGTGACTCCCGACTAGCGGGGTGGGTCGAGGGGGGCACAGATACGCAGTATTTT
TRBJ2-7	.	TRBV9	.	CASSPDYSSYEQYF	TGTGCCAGCAGCCCAGACTATTCCTCCTACGAGCAGTACTTC
TRBJ1-2	.	TRBV6-5	.	CASSSTSPGSYGYTF	TGTGCCAGCAGTTCAACATCCCCGGGGAGCTATGGCTACACCTTC
TRBJ1-3	.	TRBV5-1	.	CASSPAWGESGNTIYF	TGCGCCAGCAGCCCCGCCTGGGGGGAATCCGGAAACACCATATATTTT